This section outlines one T cell receptor (beta chain) sequence together with its context. Methods used by the authors: Amplification of reference gene primers was used by the study to estimate nucleated cell counts. Method: immunoSEQ multiplex PCR; TCRdb's copy keeps in-frame clones and lacks some. From that table come the V and J calls and clone size; the DNA was used to work out D and trimming. The sample includes a few hundred thousand clones, approximately 92% of them seen just once. Looked up from germline, CDR1 is GTSNPN and CDR2 is SVGIG (reference sequence). The CDR3 is 16 amino acids. V dropped 0 bases and J dropped 4; count of bases not matched to a gene: 9. These data come from a study of blood T cell repertoires in COVID-19. Across the whole study: COVID-19 samples collected from the United States, Italy and Spain covered acute and convalescent phases. T cells, B-cell-depleted T cells, or PBMCs supplied cDNA or gDNA.

Material: peripheral blood. The TCR was taken from a woman aged 40 to 50 who had recovered from COVID-19. The V gene is TRBV30, the J gene TRBJ1-2, with TRBD1 identical over 9 bases. The CDR3, as DNA: TGTGCCTGGAGTGTACGTAGGACAGGGGTCGGCTATGGCTACACCTTC. This sequence encodes CAWSVRRTGVGYGYTF.